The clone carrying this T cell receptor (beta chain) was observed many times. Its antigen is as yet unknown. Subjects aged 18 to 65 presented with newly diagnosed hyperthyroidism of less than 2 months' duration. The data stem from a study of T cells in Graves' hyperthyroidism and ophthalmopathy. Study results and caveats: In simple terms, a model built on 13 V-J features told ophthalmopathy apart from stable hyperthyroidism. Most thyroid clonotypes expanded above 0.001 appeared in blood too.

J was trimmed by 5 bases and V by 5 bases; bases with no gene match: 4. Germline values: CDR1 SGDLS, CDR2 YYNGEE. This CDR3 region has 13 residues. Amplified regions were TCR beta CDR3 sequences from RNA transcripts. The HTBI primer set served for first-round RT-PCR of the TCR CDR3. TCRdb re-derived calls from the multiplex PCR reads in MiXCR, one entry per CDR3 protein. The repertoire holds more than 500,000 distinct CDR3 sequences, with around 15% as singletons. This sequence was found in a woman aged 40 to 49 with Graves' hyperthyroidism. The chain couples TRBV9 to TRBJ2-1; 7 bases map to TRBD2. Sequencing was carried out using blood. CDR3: CASSTSENNEQFF. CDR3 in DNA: TGTGCCAGCAGTACTAGCGAAAACAATGAGCAGTTCTTC.